This note documents a single TCR beta chain sequence. In the authors' methods: Reference gene primers were amplified, and this amplification served to estimate nucleated cell counts. The repertoire was sequenced with immunoSEQ multiplex PCR; TCRdb's copy has only in-frame clones and lacks some. The V and J calls and the clone size are those of that table, but D and trimming were determined from the DNA. Among about 210,000 clones listed, about 84% were seen once. This specimen belongs to a study of blood T cell repertoires in COVID-19. Study-level background: Samples taken during acute and convalescent COVID-19 were collected in the United States, Italy and Spain. PBMCs, B-cell-depleted T cells, or T cells were the source of the cDNA or gDNA that made up the material.

V was pared by 7 bases and J by 0 bases, with 10 bases between. CDR3 size: 15 residues. Per germline, CDR1 MNHEY and CDR2 SVGAGI. The receptor comes from a human donor in a cohort sampled during active COVID-19. V and J are TRBV6-5 and TRBJ2-6; D not resolved. The sequencing input was peripheral blood. This CDR3 reads CASMERSSGANVLTF. DNA of the CDR3: TGTGCCAGCATGGAGAGGTCCTCTGGGGCCAACGTCCTGACTTTC.